This T cell receptor beta chain was identified in a study of spatial heterogeneity in lung cancer. General study results and limits: Tumoral mutation counts were tracked by counts of expanded intratumoral alpha and beta TCRs.

This clonotype was recorded many times. The antigen is not known. Using its own MiXCR run on the 5' RACE reads, TCRdb lists one record per CDR3 protein. In the table there are approximately 94,000 distinct CDR3 sequences, around 4.8% of which are singletons. The CDR3 loop spans 15 amino acids. V was trimmed by 6 bases and J by 2 bases, leaving 13 bases between them. This sample's time point: sample taken at primary tumor resection. The TCR was taken from a male donor with early-stage non-small cell lung cancer. Here the sequenced sample was lung tumor tissue, taken at surgery. The chain carries TRBV12-3 or TRBV12-4 and TRBJ2-2; a weak D match, TRBD2 (5 bases). CDR3 amino acids: CASRQSGANTGELFF. The DNA for the CDR3 is TGTGCCAGCAGGCAGAGCGGAGCAAACACCGGGGAGCTGTTTTTT.